These 29 T cell receptor beta chains were all obtained from the same sample, sequenced in a study of radiotherapy plus CTLA-4 blockade in lung cancer. Measured with immunoSEQ multiplex PCR; TCRdb has only the in-frame clones, and not every one. The table records roughly 50,000 clones, around 83% of them present only once. The sample in question was peripheral blood, obtained from a patient treated with radiotherapy plus ipilimumab. The origin of the receptors is a human donor with non-small cell lung cancer who had stable disease on radiotherapy plus ipilimumab.

CDR3 sequence: CASSIEGAASDNEQFF. CDR3 DNA: TGTGCCAGTAGTATAGAAGGGGCAGCATCGGACAATGAGCAGTTCTTC. This chain uses TRBV19 with TRBJ2-1; a possible D gene is TRBD1 (5 bases). Trimming shortened V by 0 bases and J by 5 bases, and 14 bases separated the two germline ends. Germline V gene lookup returns CDR1 LNHDA and CDR2 SQIVND (reference sequence). This CDR3 has 16 residues.

This rearrangement joins TRBV13 to TRBJ2-1, with 8 bases matching TRBD2. From germline, CDR1 is PRHDT and CDR2 FYEKMQ (reference sequence). CDR3 length: 15 amino acids. V was pared by 5 bases and J by 8 bases, with 11 bases of the junction left unmatched. CDR3 coding DNA: TGTGCCAGCAGCCTGTCCGGGAGGGCCTATGATGAGCAGTTCTTC. Amino acids: CASSLSGRAYDEQFF.

The chain joins TRBV5-1 to TRBJ2-5, with 9 bases matching TRBD2. The germline gives CDR1 SGHRS, CDR2 YFSETQ. With 0 bases clipped from V and 1 base from J, the junction kept 7 bases outside the gene matches. The CDR3 has 17 amino acids. For the CDR3, the DNA is TGCGCCAGCAGCTTGGGATATCGGACTAGCGCCCAAGAGACCCAGTACTTC. Residues: CASSLGYRTSAQETQYF.

The genes are TRBV4-3 and TRBJ1-5; a weak D match, TRBD1 (6 bases). V was clipped by 0 bases and J by 4 bases, with 13 bases between them. This CDR3 has 16 amino acids. The germline gives CDR1 LGHNA, CDR2 YSLEER. CDR3 sequence (DNA): TGCGCCAGCAGCCAAGATCTAGGGGGTCGAAATCAGCCCCAGCATTTT. It codes for CASSQDLGGRNQPQHF.

The V and J genes are TRBV28 and TRBJ1-2, with 7 nucleotides matching TRBD1. There are 15 residues in the CDR3. The ends lost 2 bases at V and 4 bases at J; junction bases unmatched: 7. Germline values: CDR1 MDHEN, CDR2 SYDVKM. This CDR3 is CASSLGAGGSYGYTF. For the CDR3, the DNA is TGTGCCAGCAGTTTAGGGGCAGGGGGTAGCTATGGCTACACCTTC.

This clone has just a few counts. The chain is built from TRBV6-5 and TRBJ2-7, with TRBD1 matching 8 bases. The junction had 7 bases not matched to a gene; V was cut back by 6 bases and J by 0 bases. Germline lookup yields CDR1 MNHEY and CDR2 SVGAGI. This CDR3 region has 15 residues. CDR3 residues: CASSRTGGSSYEQYF. The CDR3 DNA reads TGTGCCAGCAGCCGTACAGGGGGTAGCTCCTACGAGCAGTACTTC.

This chain links TRBV20-1 with TRBJ1-2; the D is unclear. Germline CDR1 reads DFQATT; CDR2 reads SNEGSKA (reference sequence). The CDR3 extends over 11 amino acids. Trimming removed 3 bases from V and 8 bases from J, with 10 bases in between. The CDR3 DNA reads as TGCAGTGCTAGCCTCAGTGGCGGCTACACCTTC. This sequence encodes CSASLSGGYTF.

This clone was seen once. In the same sample, other DNA sequences code for this CDR3. The V call is TRBV30, the J call TRBJ1-3; D is possibly TRBD1 (5 bases). The CDR3 has 12 amino acids. Per germline, CDR1 GTSNPN and CDR2 SVGIG (reference sequence). V shed 4 bases and J shed 4 bases, with 8 bases lying between them. CDR3 sequence: CAWTGSGNTIYF. In DNA form, the CDR3 reads TGTGCCTGGACAGGGTCGGGAAACACCATATATTTT.

The chain links TRBV7-9 to TRBJ1-2; 10 bases are shared with TRBD1. Germline trimming cut 7 bases from V and 6 bases from J; bases unmatched to any gene: 2. CDR1 and CDR2 (germline): SEHNR, FQNEAQ (reference sequence). The CDR3 covers 12 residues. As DNA, the CDR3 is TGTGCCAGCAAGACAGGGGGCAATGGCTACACCTTC. Translated, it gives CASKTGGNGYTF.

The chain joins TRBV7-2 to TRBJ2-7; 7 positions match TRBD1. CDR1 is SGHTA, CDR2 FQGNSA, per germline. Trimming removed 1 base from V and 3 bases from J; junction bases left unmatched: 9. The CDR3 covers 16 residues. CDR3 sequence (DNA): TGTGCCAGCAGCTTAGTAGGGACAGTAAGTTACTACGAGCAGTACTTC. Translating gives CASSLVGTVSYYEQYF.

This clone was picked up a small number of times. This sequence joins TRBV15 and TRBJ2-1, with 13 bases matching TRBD2. V was pared by 3 bases and J by 6 bases, with 5 bases of the junction left unmatched. Per germline, CDR1 LNHNV and CDR2 YYDKDF (reference sequence). This CDR3 spans 16 amino acids. CDR3 nucleotides: TGTGCCACCAGCAGGGGACTAGCGGGAAGGGGCAATGAGCAGTTCTTC. Protein: CATSRGLAGRGNEQFF.

This rearrangement joins TRBV7-2 to TRBJ1-4; a weak D match, TRBD1 (6 bases). Trimming pared 2 bases from V and 0 bases from J, leaving 10 bases between. The germline V gene encodes CDR1 SGHTA and CDR2 FQGNSA. The CDR3 sequence is 16 residues long. The CDR3 loop is CASSLTGFTTNEKLFF. The DNA for the CDR3 is TGTGCCAGCAGCTTAACAGGGTTCACAACTAATGAAAAACTGTTTTTT.

The V call is TRBV4-3, the J call TRBJ1-2; TRBD1 matches at 8 bases. Germline-derived CDR1 and CDR2 are LGHNA and YSLEER. The CDR3 runs to 16 residues. The trim removed 0 bases at V and 4 bases at J, leaving 7 bases unmatched. CDR3 DNA sequence: TGCGCCAGCAGCCAAGATCCAGCGACAGGGGTCTATGGCTACACCTTC. Translated: CASSQDPATGVYGYTF.

The chain has TRBV5-6 and TRBJ2-7, with TRBD1 matching 7 bases. Germline trimming cut 6 bases from V and 6 bases from J; bases unmatched to any gene: 12. The germline CDR1 and CDR2 sequences are SGHDT and YYEEEE. This CDR3 is built from 14 residues. The CDR3 DNA reads TGTGCCAGCAACTTCGGAGACAGGGTGCTCGAGCAGTACTTC. Protein product: CASNFGDRVLEQYF.

The chain joins TRBV10-3 to TRBJ2-1; tentative D call: TRBD2 (5 bases). CDR1 and CDR2 (germline): ENHRY, SYGVKD. This CDR3 has 15 amino acids. The V end lost 3 bases, the J end lost 5 bases, and 14 bases lay between the germline ends. This CDR3 is CAISDPLAFHNEQFF. For the CDR3, the DNA is TGTGCCATCAGTGACCCCCTAGCTTTCCACAATGAGCAGTTCTTC.

The chain carries TRBV30 and TRBJ1-5; the D gene is possibly TRBD1 (6 bases). The CDR3 sequence is 12 residues long. V lost 3 bases and J 6 bases, leaving 9 bases between the germline ends. CDR1 and CDR2 from the germline V gene are GTSNPN and SVGIG (reference sequence). CDR3 sequence reads: CAWSPGAQPQHF. The CDR3, as DNA: TGTGCCTGGAGCCCAGGGGCTCAGCCCCAGCATTTT.

The chain is built from TRBV9 and TRBJ2-1; 9 nucleotides agree with TRBD1. Germline CDR1 SGDLS, CDR2 YYNGEE. The CDR3 totals 15 residues. The junction had 1 base not matched to a gene; V was cut back by 0 bases and J by 3 bases. CDR3 amino acids: CASSVGDRDYNEQFF. In nucleotides, the CDR3 is TGTGCCAGCAGCGTAGGGGACAGGGACTACAATGAGCAGTTCTTC.

The V gene is TRBV7-9, the J gene TRBJ2-1; the match to TRBD2 covers 9 bases. The CDR3 spans 16 residues. The germline gives CDR1 SEHNR, CDR2 FQNEAQ (reference sequence). Germline trimming cut 5 bases from V and 4 bases from J; bases unmatched to any gene: 9. In nucleotides, the CDR3 is TGTGCCAGCAGCCCGCCATCGAGCGGGGGGTACAATGAGCAGTTCTTC. It translates to CASSPPSSGGYNEQFF.

The CDR3 DNA reads TGTGCCAGCAGCTTAGAGACTAGCGGTCCTTCCTACAATGAGCAGTTCTTC. This gives the protein CASSLETSGPSYNEQFF. The rearrangement joins TRBV7-9 to TRBJ2-1; TRBD2 agrees at 9 bases. This CDR3 has 17 amino acids. Looked up from germline, CDR1 is SEHNR and CDR2 is FQNEAQ (reference sequence). V was pared by 1 base and J by 1 base, with 5 bases of the junction left unmatched.

This sequence joins TRBV18 and TRBJ2-1; 8 bases map to TRBD1. The CDR3 length is 13 residues. Germline CDR1 is KGHSH and CDR2 is LQKENI. V was pared by 5 bases and J by 5 bases, with 2 bases of the junction left unmatched. DNA of the CDR3: TGTGCCAGCTCAGGACAGGGCCACAATGAGCAGTTCTTC. Translating it yields CASSGQGHNEQFF. Supplemented by reference TRBV18 and TRBJ2-1, the full variable domain reads NAGVMQNPRHLVRRRGQEARLRCSPMKGHSHVYWYRQLPEEGLKFMVYLQKENIIDESGMPKERFSAEFPKEGPSILRIQQVVRGDSAAYFCASSGQGHNEQFFGPGTRLTVL.

This chain links TRBV5-4 with TRBJ1-1; TRBD1 is a possible D gene (5 bases). Germline V CDR1 and CDR2: SGHNT, YYREEE (reference sequence). V was trimmed by 7 bases and J by 7 bases, leaving 23 bases between them. The CDR3 has 15 amino acids. The CDR3 nucleotides are TGTGCCAGCGGCGCCGGAACAGGACAAGTGCTTGAAGCTTTCTTT. It codes for CASGAGTGQVLEAFF.

This chain uses TRBV4-1 with TRBJ2-5; 12 nucleotides agree with TRBD1. J was trimmed by 5 bases and V by 3 bases; bases with no gene match: 22. The CDR3 runs to 21 residues. Per the germline V gene, CDR1 is MGHRA and CDR2 is YSYEKL. CDR3 coding DNA: TGCGCCAGCAGCCATTCCGGGACAGGGGGCGGGGGGGGCATGGAGAAGGAGACCCAGTACTTC. As protein: CASSHSGTGGGGGMEKETQYF.

J is TRBJ1-2 and V is TRBV7-8, with D tentatively TRBD1 (6 bases). The length of the CDR3 is 14 residues. CDR1 and CDR2 from the germline V gene are SGHVS and FQNEAQ. Trimming pared 3 bases from V and 5 bases from J, leaving 13 bases between. Here the CDR3 DNA reads TGTGCCAGCAGCTTTCAGGGGATAGGGTATGGCTACACCTTC. Encoded protein: CASSFQGIGYGYTF.

V is TRBV30 and J is TRBJ2-1; 12 nucleotides line up with TRBD1. Germline V gene data show CDR1 as GTSNPN and CDR2 as SVGIG (reference sequence). CDR3 length equals 19 residues. V lost 3 bases to trimming and J lost 0 bases; unmatched junction nucleotides: 12. In DNA, the CDR3 is TGTGCCTGGAGGGACCCGGGACAGGGGGCGTATTCCTCCTACAATGAGCAGTTCTTC. Amino acid sequence: CAWRDPGQGAYSSYNEQFF. The full variable domain, completed using reference TRBV30 and TRBJ2-1, is SQTIHQWPATLVQPVGSPLSLECTVEGTSNPNLYWYRQAAGRGLQLLFYSVGIGQISSEVPQNLSASRPQDRQFILSSKKLLLSDSGFYLCAWRDPGQGAYSSYNEQFFGPGTRLTVL.

The J gene is TRBJ1-5, the V gene TRBV6-1, with a tentative D call TRBD1 (5 bases). Germline lookup yields CDR1 MNHNS and CDR2 SASEGT. The CDR3 totals 15 residues. The germline V and J ends were trimmed by 5 bases and 5 bases, with 16 bases remaining between them. The CDR3 sequence: CASSSGVRGYQPQHF. In DNA, the CDR3 is TGTGCCAGCAGTAGCGGGGTCCGGGGGTATCAGCCCCAGCATTTT.

The chain recombines TRBV10-2 with TRBJ1-5; 10 bases line up with TRBD1. CDR1 and CDR2 from the germline V gene are WSHSY and SAAADI. There are 17 residues in the CDR3. The J segment lost 0 bases and the V segment lost 6 bases, leaving 8 bases of the junction unmatched. In nucleotides, the CDR3 is TGCGCCAGCAGAAGGGACAGGGGCGAATATAGCAATCAGCCCCAGCATTTT. Protein product: CASRRDRGEYSNQPQHF.

The chain couples TRBV4-3 to TRBJ1-2; TRBD1 might be the D (5 bases). Germline V lookup: CDR1 LGHNA, CDR2 YSLEER. This CDR3 has 14 amino acids. Trimming took off 0 bases at V and 4 bases at J, with 9 bases between the two ends. Written as DNA, the CDR3 is TGCGCCAGCAGCCAAGATTGGGGCGGCTATGGCTACACCTTC. Translation: CASSQDWGGYGYTF.

This clone came up a few times. The genes are TRBV5-6 and TRBJ2-7; maybe TRBD2 (6 bases). V was clipped by 4 bases and J by 5 bases, with 19 bases between them. CDR3 length: 15 amino acids. CDR1 and CDR2 from the germline V gene are SGHDT and YYEEEE. The CDR3 loop is CASSPPRESINEQYF. Here the CDR3 DNA reads TGTGCCAGCAGCCCGCCCCGGGAGTCTATCAACGAGCAGTACTTC.

The rearrangement uses TRBV11-2 and TRBJ2-1; 11 positions agree with TRBD2. V was clipped by 1 base and J by 7 bases; unmatched bases: 9. The V gene's germline CDR1 is SGHAT and CDR2 FQNNGV. The CDR3 is made up of 17 amino acids. The CDR3 region is CASSLALTSGSQNEQFF. CDR3 DNA sequence: TGTGCCAGCAGCTTAGCCCTCACTAGCGGGAGTCAGAATGAGCAGTTCTTC.